Reported below is one T cell receptor (beta chain). J gave up 2 bases and V 6 bases, and 8 bases lay outside the gene matches. This CDR3 region has 15 residues. Amplified TCR beta CDR3 regions derived from RNA transcripts. TCR CDR3 underwent first-round RT-PCR with the HTBI primer set. TCRdb called the multiplex PCR reads again in MiXCR, with one record for every CDR3 protein. The data hold roughly 650,000 distinct CDR3 sequences, with 15% to 20% observed a single time. These data are taken from a study of T cells in Graves' hyperthyroidism and ophthalmopathy. The chain joins TRBV12-3 or TRBV12-4 to TRBJ2-3, with TRBD2 matching 7 bases. This sequence originates from a middle-aged woman with Graves' ophthalmopathy. The specimen sequenced was blood. This CDR3 reads CASSFPGLPTDTQYF. CDR3 sequence (DNA): TGTGCCAGCAGCTTTCCGGGACTACCCACAGATACGCAGTATTTT.